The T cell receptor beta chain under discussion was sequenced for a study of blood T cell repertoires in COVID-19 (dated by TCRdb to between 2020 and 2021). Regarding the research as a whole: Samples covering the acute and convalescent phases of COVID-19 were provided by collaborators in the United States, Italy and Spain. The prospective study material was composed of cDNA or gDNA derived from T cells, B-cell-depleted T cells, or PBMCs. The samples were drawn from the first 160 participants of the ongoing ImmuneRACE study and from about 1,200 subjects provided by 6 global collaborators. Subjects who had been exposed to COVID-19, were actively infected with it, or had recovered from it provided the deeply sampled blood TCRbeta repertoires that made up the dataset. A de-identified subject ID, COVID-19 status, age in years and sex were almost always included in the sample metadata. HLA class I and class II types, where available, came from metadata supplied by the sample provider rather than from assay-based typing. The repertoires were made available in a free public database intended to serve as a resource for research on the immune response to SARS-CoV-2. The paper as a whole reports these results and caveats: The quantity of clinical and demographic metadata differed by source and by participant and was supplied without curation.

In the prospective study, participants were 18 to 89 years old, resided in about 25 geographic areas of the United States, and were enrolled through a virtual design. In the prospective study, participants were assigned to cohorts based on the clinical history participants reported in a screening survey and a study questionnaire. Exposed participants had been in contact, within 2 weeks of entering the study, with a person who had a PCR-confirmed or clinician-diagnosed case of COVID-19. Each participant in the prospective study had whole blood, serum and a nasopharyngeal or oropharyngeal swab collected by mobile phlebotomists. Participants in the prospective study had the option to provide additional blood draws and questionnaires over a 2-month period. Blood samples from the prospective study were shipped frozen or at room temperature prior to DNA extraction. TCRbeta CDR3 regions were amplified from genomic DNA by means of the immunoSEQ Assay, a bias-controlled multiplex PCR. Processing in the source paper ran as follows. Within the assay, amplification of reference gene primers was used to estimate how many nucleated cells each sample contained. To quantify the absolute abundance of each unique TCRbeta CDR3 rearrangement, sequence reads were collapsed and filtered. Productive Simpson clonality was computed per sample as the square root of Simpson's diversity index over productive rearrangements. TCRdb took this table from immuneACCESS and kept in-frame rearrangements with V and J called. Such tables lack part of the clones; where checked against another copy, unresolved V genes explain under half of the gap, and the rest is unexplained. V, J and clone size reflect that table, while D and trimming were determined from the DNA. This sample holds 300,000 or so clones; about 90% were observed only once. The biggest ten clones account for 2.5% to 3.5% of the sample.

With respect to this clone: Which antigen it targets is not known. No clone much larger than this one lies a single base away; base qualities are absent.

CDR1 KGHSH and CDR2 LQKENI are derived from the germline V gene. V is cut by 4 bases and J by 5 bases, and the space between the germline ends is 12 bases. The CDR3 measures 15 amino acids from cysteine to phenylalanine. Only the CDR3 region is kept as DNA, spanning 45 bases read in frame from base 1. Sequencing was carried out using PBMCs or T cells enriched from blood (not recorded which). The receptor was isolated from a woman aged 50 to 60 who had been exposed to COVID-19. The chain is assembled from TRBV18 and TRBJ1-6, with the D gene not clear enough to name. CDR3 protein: CASSQGKGDNSPLHF. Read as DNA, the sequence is TGTGCCAGCTCACAAGGGAAGGGAGATAATTCACCCCTCCACTTT.